This is a list of T cell receptor beta chains from one sample in a study of T cell responses to AZD1222 COVID-19 vaccine. The assay was immunoSEQ multiplex PCR, and TCRdb's table has in-frame clones only and misses some. The table has 130,000 or so clones, 91% seen once. The sequenced sample was peripheral blood, obtained 28 days after the second AZD1222 dose. The source of these receptors is an adult who received the AZD1222 COVID-19 vaccine. Both conserved end residues are part of each CDR3. Fields, in order: J gene, clone size, D gene, V gene, CDR3 protein, CDR3 DNA. D genes are given only for firm matches. For some rows the clone size is stated as once, few or many, or as a class when expanded; others skip it.

j_call: TRBJ1-4
clone_size: NA
d_call: NA
v_call: TRBV12-3/TRBV12-4
cdr3_aa: CASSLLPGGLFF
cdr3_nt: TGTGCCAGCAGCCTATTACCCGGGGGGCTGTTTTTT

j_call: TRBJ2-1
clone_size: NA
d_call: TRBD2
v_call: TRBV28
cdr3_aa: CASRVAGGEQFF
cdr3_nt: TGTGCCAGCAGGGTAGCGGGAGGGGAGCAGTTCTTC

j_call: TRBJ1-2
clone_size: NA
d_call: NA
v_call: TRBV4-1
cdr3_aa: CASSQPGDSGPGTF
cdr3_nt: TGCGCCAGCAGCCAACCGGGTGACAGTGGGCCGGGCACCTTC

j_call: TRBJ1-2
clone_size: NA
d_call: NA
v_call: TRBV5-1
cdr3_aa: CASSLSTSTNYGYTF
cdr3_nt: TGCGCCAGCAGCTTGTCAACCTCGACTAACTATGGCTACACCTTC

j_call: TRBJ2-2
clone_size: NA
d_call: NA
v_call: TRBV6-6
cdr3_aa: CASSYSAQYTGELFF
cdr3_nt: TGTGCCAGCAGTTACAGCGCCCAGTACACCGGGGAGCTGTTTTTT

j_call: TRBJ2-2
clone_size: NA
d_call: NA
v_call: TRBV7-9
cdr3_aa: CASTRRRGQATNTGELFF
cdr3_nt: TGTGCCAGCACCCGGAGGAGGGGGCAAGCGACGAACACCGGGGAGCTGTTTTTT

j_call: TRBJ2-1
clone_size: NA
d_call: NA
v_call: TRBV6-4
cdr3_aa: CASSEGGGGYNEQFF
cdr3_nt: TGTGCCAGCAGTGAAGGGGGAGGAGGGTACAATGAGCAGTTCTTC

j_call: TRBJ2-1
clone_size: NA
d_call: TRBD2
v_call: TRBV5-1
cdr3_aa: CASSEGLHPSNEQFF
cdr3_nt: TGCGCCAGCAGCGAGGGACTACACCCCTCCAATGAGCAGTTCTTC

j_call: TRBJ1-1
clone_size: NA
d_call: NA
v_call: TRBV5-4
cdr3_aa: CASSLDRRWGTEAFF
cdr3_nt: TGTGCCAGCAGCTTGGACCGGCGGTGGGGCACTGAAGCTTTCTTT

j_call: TRBJ2-2
clone_size: NA
d_call: TRBD2
v_call: TRBV7-2
cdr3_aa: CASSLLAGGNTGELFF
cdr3_nt: TGTGCCAGCAGCTTACTAGCGGGAGGTAACACCGGGGAGCTGTTTTTT

j_call: TRBJ2-1
clone_size: NA
d_call: TRBD2
v_call: TRBV12-3/TRBV12-4
cdr3_aa: CAIGREQFF
cdr3_nt: TGTGCCATCGGGAGGGAGCAGTTCTTC

j_call: TRBJ1-6
clone_size: NA
d_call: NA
v_call: TRBV18
cdr3_aa: CASSPIGVGTTRPLHF
cdr3_nt: TGTGCCAGCTCACCAATCGGTGTGGGAACCACGAGGCCCCTCCACTTT

j_call: TRBJ2-5
clone_size: NA
d_call: NA
v_call: TRBV6-2/TRBV6-3
cdr3_aa: CASSYSGHWYQETQYF
cdr3_nt: TGTGCCAGCAGTTACTCGGGCCATTGGTACCAAGAGACCCAGTACTTC

j_call: TRBJ1-5
clone_size: NA
d_call: NA
v_call: TRBV28
cdr3_aa: CASSLGLQPQHF
cdr3_nt: TGTGCCAGCAGTTTGGGTCTTCAGCCCCAGCATTTT

j_call: TRBJ1-2
clone_size: once
d_call: NA
v_call: TRBV11-2
cdr3_aa: CASSLGPNYGYTF
cdr3_nt: TGTGCCAGCAGCTTAGGGCCAAATTATGGCTACACCTTC

j_call: TRBJ2-4
clone_size: NA
d_call: NA
v_call: TRBV4-1
cdr3_aa: CASSQVGGGGTLAKNIQYF
cdr3_nt: TGCGCCAGCAGCCAAGTCGGAGGTGGCGGGACCCTAGCCAAAAACATTCAGTACTTC

j_call: TRBJ1-3
clone_size: NA
d_call: NA
v_call: TRBV5-1
cdr3_aa: CASSLSGDSGNTIYF
cdr3_nt: TGCGCCAGCAGCTTGTCGGGAGACTCTGGAAACACCATATATTTT

j_call: TRBJ2-5
clone_size: NA
d_call: NA
v_call: TRBV27
cdr3_aa: CASGADGPETQYF
cdr3_nt: TGTGCCAGCGGGGCCGATGGGCCAGAGACCCAGTACTTC

j_call: TRBJ1-2
clone_size: NA
d_call: NA
v_call: TRBV7-9
cdr3_aa: CASSLVADGYTF
cdr3_nt: TGTGCCAGCAGCTTAGTGGCAGATGGCTACACCTTC

j_call: TRBJ1-2
clone_size: NA
d_call: NA
v_call: TRBV27
cdr3_aa: CASSLTGIYGYTF
cdr3_nt: TGTGCCAGCAGTTTGACAGGAATCTATGGCTACACCTTC

j_call: TRBJ2-3
clone_size: NA
d_call: TRBD2
v_call: TRBV29-1
cdr3_aa: CSVEDYAGGSGTDTQYF
cdr3_nt: TGCAGCGTTGAAGATTACGCGGGGGGCAGCGGCACAGATACGCAGTATTTT

j_call: TRBJ1-3
clone_size: NA
d_call: NA
v_call: TRBV5-1
cdr3_aa: CASSDRGIGNTIYF
cdr3_nt: TGCGCCAGCAGCGATAGGGGTATTGGAAACACCATATATTTT

j_call: TRBJ2-1
clone_size: once
d_call: NA
v_call: TRBV9
cdr3_aa: CASSPRWGRGYNEQFF
cdr3_nt: TGTGCCAGCAGCCCCCGTTGGGGGAGAGGCTACAATGAGCAGTTCTTC

j_call: TRBJ2-1
clone_size: NA
d_call: TRBD2
v_call: TRBV10-3
cdr3_aa: CAISRQGLAGGRIDEQFF
cdr3_nt: TGTGCCATCAGTCGTCAAGGGTTAGCGGGGGGTCGAATCGATGAGCAGTTCTTC

j_call: TRBJ2-5
clone_size: NA
d_call: TRBD2
v_call: TRBV28
cdr3_aa: CASSLWGLAGLEVETQYF
cdr3_nt: TGTGCCAGCAGTTTATGGGGTCTAGCGGGCCTAGAGGTAGAGACCCAGTACTTC

j_call: TRBJ1-1
clone_size: NA
d_call: TRBD1
v_call: TRBV10-3
cdr3_aa: CAITQIQGARWTEAFF
cdr3_nt: TGTGCCATCACGCAGATACAGGGGGCAAGGTGGACTGAAGCTTTCTTT

j_call: TRBJ1-2
clone_size: once
d_call: NA
v_call: TRBV5-6
cdr3_aa: CASTRGYGYTF
cdr3_nt: TGTGCCAGCACTAGGGGTTATGGCTACACCTTC

j_call: TRBJ2-7
clone_size: NA
d_call: NA
v_call: TRBV7-9
cdr3_aa: CASSLVESEQYF
cdr3_nt: TGTGCCAGCAGCTTAGTGGAGTCCGAGCAGTACTTC

j_call: TRBJ2-1
clone_size: NA
d_call: NA
v_call: TRBV11-2
cdr3_aa: CASSSRGYNEQFF
cdr3_nt: TGTGCCAGCAGCTCAAGGGGCTACAATGAGCAGTTCTTC

j_call: TRBJ1-1
clone_size: once
d_call: NA
v_call: TRBV18
cdr3_aa: CASSPSRVNEAFF
cdr3_nt: TGTGCCAGCTCACCATCCCGGGTTAATGAAGCTTTCTTT

j_call: TRBJ2-5
clone_size: NA
d_call: NA
v_call: TRBV7-9
cdr3_aa: CASSLRHQETQYF
cdr3_nt: TGTGCCAGCAGCTTACGACACCAAGAGACCCAGTACTTC

j_call: TRBJ2-1
clone_size: NA
d_call: TRBD2
v_call: TRBV29-1
cdr3_aa: CSAGLAGGATNEQFF
cdr3_nt: TGCAGCGCAGGACTAGCGGGAGGGGCCACCAATGAGCAGTTCTTC

j_call: TRBJ1-2
clone_size: NA
d_call: NA
v_call: TRBV4-1
cdr3_aa: CASSQDGANYGYTF
cdr3_nt: TGCGCCAGCAGCCAAGATGGGGCTAACTATGGCTACACCTTC

j_call: TRBJ2-3
clone_size: NA
d_call: NA
v_call: TRBV10-3
cdr3_aa: CAISDLRSAQYF
cdr3_nt: TGTGCCATCAGTGATCTTAGGTCTGCGCAGTATTTT

j_call: TRBJ1-2
clone_size: NA
d_call: NA
v_call: TRBV14
cdr3_aa: CASSQGTANYGYTF
cdr3_nt: TGTGCCAGCAGCCAAGGGACAGCAAACTATGGCTACACCTTC

j_call: TRBJ2-5
clone_size: once
d_call: NA
v_call: TRBV5-1
cdr3_aa: CASSSGGETQYF
cdr3_nt: TGCGCCAGCAGCTCAGGTGGGGAGACCCAGTACTTC

j_call: TRBJ1-4
clone_size: NA
d_call: NA
v_call: TRBV9
cdr3_aa: CASSPPGDDEKLFF
cdr3_nt: TGTGCCAGCAGCCCCCCGGGGGACGATGAAAAACTGTTTTTT

j_call: TRBJ1-5
clone_size: NA
d_call: TRBD1
v_call: TRBV9
cdr3_aa: CASSPGTGGNNQPQHF
cdr3_nt: TGTGCCAGCAGTCCCGGGACAGGGGGAAACAATCAGCCCCAGCATTTT

j_call: TRBJ1-1
clone_size: NA
d_call: NA
v_call: TRBV21-1
cdr3_aa: CASSKDDRAGGINTEAFF
cdr3_nt: TGTGCCAGCAGCAAGGACGATAGGGCAGGGGGGATAAACACTGAAGCTTTCTTT

j_call: TRBJ2-3
clone_size: NA
d_call: TRBD1
v_call: TRBV2
cdr3_aa: CASSDQGAGTDTQYF
cdr3_nt: TGTGCCAGCAGTGACCAGGGGGCCGGCACAGATACGCAGTATTTT

j_call: TRBJ2-5
clone_size: NA
d_call: NA
v_call: TRBV18
cdr3_aa: CASSPAGRQETQYF
cdr3_nt: TGTGCCAGCTCACCAGCGGGCAGACAAGAGACCCAGTACTTC

j_call: TRBJ2-1
clone_size: once
d_call: NA
v_call: TRBV6-2/TRBV6-3
cdr3_aa: CASSLGGGSYNEQFF
cdr3_nt: TGTGCCAGCAGTTTAGGAGGGGGCTCCTACAATGAGCAGTTCTTC

j_call: TRBJ2-1
clone_size: NA
d_call: TRBD2
v_call: TRBV5-1
cdr3_aa: CASSWEGGGGSRISTYNEQFF
cdr3_nt: TGCGCCAGCAGCTGGGAAGGCGGGGGGGGATCCCGGATCTCAACCTACAATGAGCAGTTCTTC

j_call: TRBJ2-2
clone_size: NA
d_call: NA
v_call: TRBV5-6
cdr3_aa: CASTQYGGEVNTGELFF
cdr3_nt: TGTGCCAGCACCCAATACGGGGGAGAGGTGAACACCGGGGAGCTGTTTTTT

j_call: TRBJ2-3
clone_size: NA
d_call: NA
v_call: TRBV9
cdr3_aa: CASSSRTATDTQYF
cdr3_nt: TGTGCCAGCAGCTCAAGGACAGCCACAGATACGCAGTATTTT

j_call: TRBJ2-1
clone_size: NA
d_call: NA
v_call: TRBV30
cdr3_aa: CAWSVHGNEQFF
cdr3_nt: TGTGCCTGGAGTGTACACGGCAATGAGCAGTTCTTC